This TCR beta chain was obtained from a study of blood T cell repertoires in COVID-19. Across the study: Both acute and convalescent COVID-19 samples were obtained from the United States, Italy and Spain. PBMCs, B-cell-depleted T cells, or T cells provided the cDNA or gDNA that made up the material.

Authors' analysis steps: Reference gene primers were amplified, and this amplification served to estimate nucleated cell counts. Libraries were prepared by immunoSEQ multiplex PCR; TCRdb keeps only in-frame clonotypes and omits some of them. Clone size and V and J calls were adopted from that table, with D and trimming inferred from the DNA. The sample yields about 210,000 clones, over 70% seen once. With 5 bases clipped from V and 4 bases from J, the junction kept 3 bases outside the gene matches. This CDR3 is built from 12 residues. Per germline, CDR1 GTSNPN and CDR2 SVGIG (reference sequence). This rearrangement joins TRBV30 to TRBJ1-1; 8 bases are a match to TRBD1. The source is a man over 45 with active or convalescent COVID-19. The sample consisted of peripheral blood. The CDR3 region is CAWDRGFTEAFF. The CDR3 bases are TGTGCCTGGGACAGGGGTTTCACTGAAGCTTTCTTT.